The subject of this entry is one T cell receptor beta chain. This sample is part of a study of blood T cell repertoires in COVID-19. Produced via immunoSEQ multiplex PCR; TCRdb's table is partial and in-frame only. There are 70,000 to 90,000 clones in the sample; roughly 78% occur only once, and about 1.2% lies in the top ten. Germline values: CDR1 SGHNT, CDR2 YYREEE (reference sequence). CDR3 length: 17 residues. Trimming took 1 base from V and 6 from J; bases not matched to a gene: 7. Sequencing was done on a sample of peripheral blood. The gene calls are TRBV5-4 and TRBJ2-2; 12 positions match TRBD2. The sequence derives from a woman aged 80 or over with acute or convalescent COVID-19. CDR3 bases: TGTGCCAGCAGCTTGCCGGGACTAGCGGGCGGAGCCGGGGAGCTGTTTTTT. Its protein product is CASSLPGLAGGAGELFF.